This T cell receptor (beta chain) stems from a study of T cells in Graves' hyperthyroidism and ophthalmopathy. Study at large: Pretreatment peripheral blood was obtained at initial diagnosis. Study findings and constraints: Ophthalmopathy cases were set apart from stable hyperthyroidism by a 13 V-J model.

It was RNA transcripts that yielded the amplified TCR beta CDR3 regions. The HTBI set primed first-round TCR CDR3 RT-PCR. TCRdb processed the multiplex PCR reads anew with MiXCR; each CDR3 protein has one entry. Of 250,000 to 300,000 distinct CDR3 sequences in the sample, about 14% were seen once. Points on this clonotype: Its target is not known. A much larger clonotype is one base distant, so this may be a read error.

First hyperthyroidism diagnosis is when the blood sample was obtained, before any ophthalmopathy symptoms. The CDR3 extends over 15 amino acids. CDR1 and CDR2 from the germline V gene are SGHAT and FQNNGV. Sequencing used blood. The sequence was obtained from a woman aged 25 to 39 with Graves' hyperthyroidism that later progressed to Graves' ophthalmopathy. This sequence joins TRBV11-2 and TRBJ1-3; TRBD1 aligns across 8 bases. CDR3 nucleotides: TGTGCCAGCAGCGCGACAGGGGTTACTGGAAGCACCATATATTTT. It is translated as CASSATGVTGSTIYF.